This T cell receptor beta chain is from a study of CD8 T cells in ankylosing spondylitis. Study-wide results and caveats: The authors found the disease-linked clones to be CD8+ and relatively rare in peripheral blood. Enrichment of disease-linked clones was reportedly significant in matched ankylosing spondylitis synovial fluid. A motif in TCR beta, a set of under ten highly homologous variants, appeared characteristic of ankylosing spondylitis blood.

V was clipped by 4 bases and J by 4 bases; unmatched bases: 6. CDR1 is SGHRS and CDR2 is YFSETQ in the germline V gene. CDR3 size: 16 residues. It was by quantitative 5'-RACE with molecular barcodes that TCR beta libraries were made. MiXCR, run by TCRdb on the 5' RACE reads, gives a single entry per CDR3 protein. The top ten clones hold about 20% of a sample with about 220,000 distinct CDR3 sequences, about 11% of them seen once. Note on this clonotype: Its antigen is as yet unknown.

This TCR derives from a male donor with ankylosing spondylitis or in good health (not recorded which). This rearrangement joins TRBV5-1 to TRBJ2-5; 14 nucleotides line up with TRBD2. The sequencing input was blood, either unsorted or a sorted T cell fraction (not recorded which). CDR3 loop: CASSVPGLAGVETQYF. The DNA for the CDR3 is TGCGCCAGCAGCGTGCCGGGACTAGCGGGGGTAGAGACCCAGTACTTC.